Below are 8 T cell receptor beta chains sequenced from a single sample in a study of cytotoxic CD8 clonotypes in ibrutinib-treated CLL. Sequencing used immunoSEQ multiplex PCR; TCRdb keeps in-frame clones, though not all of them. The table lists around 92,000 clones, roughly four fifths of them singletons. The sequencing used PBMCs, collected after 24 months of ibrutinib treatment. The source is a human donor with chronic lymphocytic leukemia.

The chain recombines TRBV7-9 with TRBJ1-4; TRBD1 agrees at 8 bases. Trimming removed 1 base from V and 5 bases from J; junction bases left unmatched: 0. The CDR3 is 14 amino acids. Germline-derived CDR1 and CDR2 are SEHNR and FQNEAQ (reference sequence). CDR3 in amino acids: CASSLGQGNEKLFF. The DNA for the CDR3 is TGTGCCAGCAGCTTAGGACAGGGGAATGAAAAACTGTTTTTT. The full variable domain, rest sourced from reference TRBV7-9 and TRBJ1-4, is DTGVSQNPRHKITKRGQNVTFRCDPISEHNRLYWYRQTLGQGPEFLTYFQNEAQLEKSRLLSDRFSAERPKGSFSTLEIQRTEQGDSAMYLCASSLGQGNEKLFFGSGTQLSVL.

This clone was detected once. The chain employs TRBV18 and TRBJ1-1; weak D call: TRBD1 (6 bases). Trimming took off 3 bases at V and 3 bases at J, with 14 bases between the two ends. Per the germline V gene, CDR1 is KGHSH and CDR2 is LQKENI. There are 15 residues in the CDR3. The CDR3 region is CASSPGWGADTEAFF. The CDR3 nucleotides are TGTGCCAGCTCACCCGGGTGGGGGGCGGACACTGAAGCTTTCTTT.

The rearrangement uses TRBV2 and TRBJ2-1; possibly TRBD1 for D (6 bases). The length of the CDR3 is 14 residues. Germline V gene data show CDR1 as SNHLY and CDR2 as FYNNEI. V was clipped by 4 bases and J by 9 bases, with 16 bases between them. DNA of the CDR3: TGTGCCAGCAGTGCAAGCTTACAGGGAAGTGAGCAGTTCTTC. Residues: CASSASLQGSEQFF.

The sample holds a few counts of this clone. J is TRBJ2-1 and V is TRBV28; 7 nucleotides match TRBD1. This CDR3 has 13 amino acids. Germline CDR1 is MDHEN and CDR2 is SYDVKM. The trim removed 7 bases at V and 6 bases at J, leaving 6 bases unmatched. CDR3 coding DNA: TGTGCCAGCAAGGGACAGTCTTTCAATGAGCAGTTCTTC. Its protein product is CASKGQSFNEQFF. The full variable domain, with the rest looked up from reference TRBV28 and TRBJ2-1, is DVKVTQSSRYLVKRTGEKVFLECVQDMDHENMFWYRQDPGLGLRLIYFSYDVKMKEKGDIPEGYSVSREKKERFSLILESASTNQTSMYLCASKGQSFNEQFFGPGTRLTVL.

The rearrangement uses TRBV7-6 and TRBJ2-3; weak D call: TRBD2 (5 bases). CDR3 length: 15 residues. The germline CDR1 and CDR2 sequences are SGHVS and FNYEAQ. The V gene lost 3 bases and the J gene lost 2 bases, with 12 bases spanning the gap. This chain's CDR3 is CASSFVGKNTDTQYF. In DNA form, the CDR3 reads TGTGCCAGCAGCTTCGTCGGGAAGAACACAGATACGCAGTATTTT.

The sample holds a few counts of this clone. The DNA for the CDR3 is TGTGCCAGTAATACTCCAGGGGGCGCTTACTATGGCTACACCTTC. It translates to CASNTPGGAYYGYTF. The chain has TRBV19 and TRBJ1-2; 8 bases match TRBD1. The CDR3 runs 15 residues. V gave up 7 bases and J gave up 3 bases; unmatched junction bases: 10. Germline assignment: CDR1 LNHDA and CDR2 SQIVND (reference sequence).

The CDR3 spells CASSLSGDQPQHF. The CDR3 DNA sequence: TGCGCCAGCAGCTTGTCAGGGGATCAGCCCCAGCATTTT. The chain carries TRBV5-1 and TRBJ1-5; D possibly corresponds to TRBD1 (6 bases). The CDR3 is 13 residues long. The germline V gene has CDR1 SGHRS and CDR2 YFSETQ. The V end lost 1 base, the J end lost 5 bases, and 7 bases lay between the germline ends.

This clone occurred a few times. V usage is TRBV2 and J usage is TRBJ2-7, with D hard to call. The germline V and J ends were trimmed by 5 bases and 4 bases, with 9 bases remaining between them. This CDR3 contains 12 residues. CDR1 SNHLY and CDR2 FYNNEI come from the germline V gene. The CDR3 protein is CASSPNGYEQYF. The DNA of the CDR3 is TGTGCCAGCAGTCCTAACGGGTACGAGCAGTACTTC.